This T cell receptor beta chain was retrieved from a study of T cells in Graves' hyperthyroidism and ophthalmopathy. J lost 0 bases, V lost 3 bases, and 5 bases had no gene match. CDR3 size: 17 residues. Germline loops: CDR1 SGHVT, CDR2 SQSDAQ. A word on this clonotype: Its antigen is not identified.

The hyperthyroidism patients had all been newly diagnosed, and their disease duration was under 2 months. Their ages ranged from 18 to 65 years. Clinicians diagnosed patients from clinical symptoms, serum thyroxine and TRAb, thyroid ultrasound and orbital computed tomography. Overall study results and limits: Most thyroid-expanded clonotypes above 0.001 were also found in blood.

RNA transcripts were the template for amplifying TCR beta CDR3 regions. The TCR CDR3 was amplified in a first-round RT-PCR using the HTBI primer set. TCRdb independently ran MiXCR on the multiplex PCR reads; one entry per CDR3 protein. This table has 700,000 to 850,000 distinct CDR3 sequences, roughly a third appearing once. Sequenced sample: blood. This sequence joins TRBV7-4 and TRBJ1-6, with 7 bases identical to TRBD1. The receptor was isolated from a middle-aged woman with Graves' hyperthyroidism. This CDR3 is CASSFRTGRSYNSPLHF. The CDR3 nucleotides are TGTGCCAGCAGCTTTCGGACAGGCCGCTCCTATAATTCACCCCTCCACTTT.